The source of this TCR beta chain is a study of cytomegalovirus exposure and HLA in healthy donors listed by TCRdb under 2017. In terms of the full investigation: An earlier analysis of approximately 590 of the donors reported about 250 Gb of sequence data and about 100 million unique TCR beta sequences from 150 million to 200 million T cells. Around 320 gigabases of sequencing data and approximately 85 million unique TCR sequences were included in an early release covering about 700 HLA-typed donors. Of the 398 genotyped donors, about 80% fell in the genetic ancestry cluster associated with self-reported Caucasian donors. The study aimed to test whether signatures of past pathogen exposure could be identified by cataloging public T cell receptors. The study profiled the T cell repertoires of about 640 subjects by immunosequencing and related them to cytomegalovirus serostatus. Besides the first cohort of approximately 710 subjects, a separate validation cohort made up of 120 different subjects was used. To predict cytomegalovirus infection status, the study brought together high-throughput TCR immunosequencing, statistical association of individual TCRs with disease status, and machine learning. To study patterns of TCR occurrence, a later analysis re-analyzed previously published TCR beta repertoires from several hundred donors and added high-resolution HLA genotyping. Rather than drawing on any new phenotypic data, the later analysis identified candidate immune exposures from TCR beta sequences and the way those sequences occurred across donors. In an earlier analysis of over 550 of the donors, high-throughput TCR beta sequencing was used to judge whether each TCR beta V gene segment behaved as functional or pseudogenic. Donor age, sex, ethnicity and CMV serostatus were compiled alongside the repertoire data. Genome-wide SNP genotypes for about 55% of the roughly 670 donors were used in a later genetic analysis, which treated that subset as a discovery cohort. All discovery cohort repertoires had been generated using a single sequencing platform. HLA typing included class I and class II loci at four-digit resolution. The number of typed donors differed by locus: 629-630 for A, B, C, DRB1 and DQB1; approximately 520 for DQA1; around 610 for DPA1; and about 470 for DPB1. About five DR-DQ haplotypes were treated as single units for association and clustering because of strong linkage in the cohort. Among around 400 genotyped donors of the cohort, an average of roughly 240,000 unique TCR beta nucleotide sequences were sequenced per donor, about a sixth of them non-productive.

The CDR3, cysteine through phenylalanine, is 13 amino acids long. This entry keeps only the CDR3 DNA: 39 bases, framed from base 1. V is trimmed back by 5 bases and J by 12 bases, and the junction contains 2 bases that no gene match accounts for. CDR1 and CDR2 are read off the germline V gene as MDHEN and SYDVKM. The cohort consisted of fewer than 700 healthy bone marrow donors. At the time of sampling, every cohort member was nominally healthy, though immune exposures that went unrecorded were likely present. The donor was CMV seronegative and was included in the group of under 450 seronegative cohort members. A peripheral blood sample was collected from each donor, and TCR beta sequencing was performed on peripheral blood mononuclear cells. Genomic DNA was extracted from the blood cell samples with the Qiagen DNeasy Blood Extraction Kit. Libraries were made using the immunoSEQ multiplex PCR assay. For the multiplex PCR, a mixture combining 60 forward primers for TCR Vbeta segments and 13 reverse primers for TCR Jbeta segments was used. The CDR3 region of rearranged TCR beta genes was amplified from genomic DNA with a multiplex PCR assay. The amplified TCR beta libraries were sequenced on the Illumina HiSeq System as 87-base-pair reads. The original methods were these. A later analysis counted about 76 million unique TCR beta chains across the 600 to 850 repertoires, and roughly 11 million of these chains were shared by at least two donors. Raw reads were error-corrected and collapsed into unique sequences with a nearest-neighbor algorithm that merged closely related sequences to remove PCR and sequencing errors. To assign V, D and J gene segments, CDR3 sequences were aligned to IMGT reference sequences. Each retained sequence needed at least a six-nucleotide match to both a V gene segment and a J gene segment. Rearrangements were called productive when the CDR3 lacked stop codons and stayed in frame with V and J; all others were non-productive. CDR3 was defined by IMGT convention, running from the second conserved V-encoded cysteine to the conserved J-encoded phenylalanine. The earlier analysis of around 640 of the donors excluded sequences that lacked an unambiguous match to a single V gene segment. An earlier analysis of 450 to 650 of the donors called V segments functional above 56.7% productive rearrangements and segregating when the between-donor standard deviation exceeded 5%. To diagnose cytomegalovirus status from the catalog of TCR beta chain sequences, a statistical classification framework was built. In a later analysis, V and J genes were assigned by comparing TCR nucleotide sequences against IMGT/GENE-DB human TR gene sequences. A later analysis assigned CDR3 sequences and most-parsimonious VDJ recombination scenarios with the TCRdist pipeline. A later analysis defined each TCR beta chain by its CDR3 amino acid sequence plus V-gene family, and excluded reads lacking a unique V-gene family. A later analysis removed 592 highly shared, low-generation-probability nucleotide sequences to deal with suspected cross-contamination and a sequencing artifact. In a later analysis, a clonal expansion index was calculated for each public chain from normalized within-repertoire ranks of inferred template counts. A later analysis computed generation probabilities with a VDJ recombination model fitted to out-of-frame rearrangements, and checked the results against IGoR. In a later analysis, hypergeometric tests were used to score TCR-TCR, TCR-HLA and TCR-CMV co-occurrence, with a repertoire-size bias correction applied to TCR pairs. False discovery rates were estimated in a later analysis by permuting HLA or CMV assignments 20 times. In a later analysis, co-occurring TCRs were grouped with DBSCAN, and TCRdist sequence similarity was added when clustering was performed within HLA-allele-positive subsets. For co-occurrence clustering, repertoires with fewer than 30,000 or more than 120,000 public chains were excluded, along with four to six repertoires with anomalous nucleotide sharing. TCRdb carries this immuneACCESS record with in-frame sequences only. Its versions omit some clonotypes, under half of them owing to an unresolved V gene in the studies checked, with the rest unexplained. V, J and clone size reflect that table, while D and trimming were determined from the DNA. The sample table gives just under 65,000 clones. 15% to 20% of the sample is taken by the ten largest.

About this clone itself: There is no known antigen for this receptor.

What the work shows at the level of the full study, not this receptor alone: In vitro tests confirmed that a few of the cytomegalovirus-associated TCR beta chains recognize cytomegalovirus antigens. A further reported finding was that TCR beta sequences accurately predicted the HLA-A and HLA-B alleles for most subjects in the first cohort. Only TCR beta chains were sequenced in this cohort, and the absence of alpha or paired-chain data limited detectable features. Broadly in line with IMGT annotations, most TCR beta V segments showed up in productive rearrangements about 87% or about 30% of the time in an earlier analysis of several hundred of the donors. A total of about 150 TCR beta chains were listed by the study as associated with cytomegalovirus. Because HLA typing was unavailable for some donors at each locus, only the typed subset was used in association tests. According to a later analysis, TCR association rates differed among HLA loci, with DRB1 alleles showing the most associated TCRs and HLA-C alleles showing the fewest. Several of the top co-occurrence clusters appeared to be linked to parvovirus B19, influenza, CMV and Epstein-Barr virus, according to a later analysis. When HLA alleles, especially DR and DQ, strongly co-occurred, TCR associations were difficult to assign to individual alleles. According to the authors, the approach could potentially be generalized to other disease states and immunological phenotypes. A cluster of highly shared sequence variants was judged likely to represent a technical artifact of the sequencing pipeline. Correlated functional status among segregating V segments might be attributable to linkage disequilibrium, but an unknown experimental factor could not be ruled out. Most TCR sequences were seen in very few donors, while some public TCRs were found in many individuals. According to a later analysis, most CMV-associated TCR beta chains appeared to be HLA-restricted, and the HLA associations seemed to be driven largely by CMV exposure. Presence/absence analyses assumed roughly uniform sequencing depth across donors, an assumption that may not hold. Some IMGT-functional V segments, including TRBV6-2 and TRBV6-3, could not be distinguished by the 87-base-pair reads and were therefore excluded. According to a later genetic analysis, donors in an Asian-associated ancestry cluster had fewer N-insertions in productive TCRs than the approximately 690-donor mean. In a later analysis, about 17,000 TCR beta sequences were associated with specific HLA alleles at a false discovery rate of 0.05. A later analysis found that HLA-associated TCR beta chains were more clonally expanded and had lower generation probabilities than equally common non-associated chains. An association between a missense DCLRE1C variant and V-gene and J-gene trimming of TCR beta chains was found in a later genetic analysis and replicated in an independent cohort. Because counts were too low, seventeen rarely observed V segments, including chromosome 9 orphons, were excluded from the earlier analysis of 587 of the donors. For the cohort, immune exposure information was limited to CMV serostatus. Cytomegalovirus status was reported to be diagnosed by the classifier with high specificity and sensitivity in both the original and validation cohorts.

The sequencing input was PBMCs. The chain joins TRBV28 to TRBJ2-1, with 15 junctional bases fitting TRBD2. The TCR sequence derives from a boy under 18 in good health and CMV-seronegative. Here the CDR3 is given as CASSLGLAGGQFF. The DNA reads as follows: TGTGCCAGCAGTCTGGGACTAGCGGGGGGGCAGTTCTTC.